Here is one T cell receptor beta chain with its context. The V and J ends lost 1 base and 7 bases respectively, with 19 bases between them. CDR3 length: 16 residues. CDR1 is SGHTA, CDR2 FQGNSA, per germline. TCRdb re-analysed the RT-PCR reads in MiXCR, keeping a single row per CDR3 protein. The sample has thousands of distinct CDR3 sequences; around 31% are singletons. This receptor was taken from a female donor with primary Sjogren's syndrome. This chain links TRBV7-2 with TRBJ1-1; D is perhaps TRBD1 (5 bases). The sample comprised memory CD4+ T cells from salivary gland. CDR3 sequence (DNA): TGTGCCAGCAGCTTAGTCGTCCGGGACTCCCACAATGAAGCTTTCTTT. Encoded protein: CASSLVVRDSHNEAFF.